This section outlines one T cell receptor beta chain sequence together with its context. Its matching antigen is unknown. Other DNA variants within this sample encode the same CDR3. CDR1 and CDR2 from the germline V gene are KGHSH and LQKENI. The CDR3 totals 13 residues. The V and J ends lost 2 bases and 3 bases respectively, with 4 bases between them. In the PCR, 60 Vbeta and 13 Jbeta primers were used. The assay was immunoSEQ multiplex PCR, and TCRdb's table has in-frame clones only and misses some. The sample has over 200,000 clones; almost 80% are singletons. These data come from a study of cytomegalovirus exposure and HLA in healthy donors. Study-wide results and caveats: Most TCR sequences were uncommon, yet certain public TCRs appeared in many donors. Reports described diagnosis of cytomegalovirus status by the classifier as highly specific and sensitive. Trimming of TCR beta V- and J-genes showed a link, identified in a later analysis, to a missense DCLRE1C variant.

The specimen sequenced was PBMCs. The gene calls are TRBV18 and TRBJ1-4; D is ambiguous. The receptor's source is a male donor in good health and CMV-seronegative. The CDR3 protein is CASSPGSNEKLFF. As DNA, the CDR3 is TGTGCCAGCTCACCAGGCTCTAATGAAAAACTGTTTTTT.